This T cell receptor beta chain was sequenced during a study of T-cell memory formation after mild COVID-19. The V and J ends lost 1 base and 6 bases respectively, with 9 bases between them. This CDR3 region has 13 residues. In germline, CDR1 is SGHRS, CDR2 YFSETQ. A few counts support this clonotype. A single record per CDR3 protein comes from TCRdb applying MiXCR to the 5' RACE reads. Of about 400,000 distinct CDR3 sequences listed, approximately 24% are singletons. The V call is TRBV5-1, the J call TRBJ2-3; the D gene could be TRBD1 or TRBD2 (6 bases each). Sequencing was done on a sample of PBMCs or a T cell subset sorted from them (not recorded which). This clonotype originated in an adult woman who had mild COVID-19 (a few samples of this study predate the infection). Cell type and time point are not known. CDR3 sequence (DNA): TGCGCCAGCAGCTTGAGAGGGGGGGATACGCAGTATTTT. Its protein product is CASSLRGGDTQYF.